This TCR beta chain was recorded in a study of shared clonotypes between healthy human individuals. As for the study in general: A couple of female and a few male donors aged 18 to 49 were enrolled.

In the case of this clone: Its target is not known.

Libraries were prepared by immunoSEQ multiplex PCR; TCRdb keeps only in-frame clonotypes and omits some of them. The table has 1.5 million to 1.9 million clones, under 99% seen once. All participating donors were Caucasian adults from Nashville, Tennessee. Study results and limitations: Despite large depth, sorted-subset datasets appeared incompletely sequenced.

The V and J ends lost 6 bases and 5 bases, in that order; junction bases with no gene match: 5. The CDR3 runs 14 residues. Germline-derived CDR1 and CDR2 are SGHDN and FVKESK. Sequencing used naive CD4+ T cells sorted from blood. Stated subset: CD45RA+ positively selected. V gene TRBV14 combines with J gene TRBJ2-7; 12 bases match TRBD2. The TCR comes from a man aged 25 to 40 in good health. The CDR3 nucleotides are TGTGCCAGCAGTCGGACTAGCGGGATCCACGAGCAGTACTTC. Amino acids: CASSRTSGIHEQYF.